This paragraph reports one TCR beta chain. The sample comes from a study of cytomegalovirus exposure and HLA in healthy donors. In the PCR, 60 Vbeta and 13 Jbeta primers were used. Sequencing was performed with immunoSEQ multiplex PCR; in TCRdb, only in-frame clones are kept and a portion is missing. Found here are 120,000 to 150,000 clones, roughly four fifths of them singletons; the top ten hold about 3.2%. Germline values: CDR1 SGDLS, CDR2 YYNGEE. This CDR3 is 17 amino acids long. The V gene end was trimmed by 0 bases and the J gene end by 11 bases; junction bases not matched to a gene: 11. Material: PBMCs. The chain is built from TRBV9 and TRBJ2-1, with TRBD2 matching over 13 bases. The TCR comes from a man aged 18 to 29 in good health and CMV-seropositive. In DNA form, the CDR3 reads TGTGCCAGCAGCGTAGAGGTGTATAGGACTAGCGGGAGACAGCAGTTCTTC. It translates to CASSVEVYRTSGRQQFF.